This T cell receptor beta chain is drawn from a study of tumor T cells in aggressive B-cell lymphoma. TCRdb keeps only in-frame clones here, not all; method: immunoSEQ multiplex PCR. The table has thousands of clones, over 70% seen once. In germline, CDR1 is SGHAT, CDR2 FQNNGV. The CDR3 covers 15 residues. V was pared by 3 bases and J by 5 bases, with 13 bases between. The sequence was obtained from an adult with diffuse large B cell lymphoma. Sequences were obtained from tumor tissue. V usage is TRBV11-2 and J usage is TRBJ1-4; D gene ambiguous. The CDR3 nucleotides are TGTGCCAGCAGCTTCTTGGGAGGGCCCAATGAAAAACTGTTTTTT. Translating it yields CASSFLGGPNEKLFF. The entire variable domain, with the rest obtained from reference TRBV11-2 and TRBJ1-4, is as follows: EAGVAQSPRYKIIEKRQSVAFWCNPISGHATLYWYQQILGQGPKLLIQFQNNGVVDDSQLPKDRFSAERLKGVDSTLKIQPAKLEDSAVYLCASSFLGGPNEKLFFGSGTQLSVL.